The T cell receptor beta chain described here comes from a study of blood T cell repertoires in COVID-19. Study at large: From T cells, B-cell-depleted T cells, or PBMCs came the material, which was cDNA or gDNA.

The CDR3 extends over 13 amino acids. The germline V gene encodes CDR1 GTSNPN and CDR2 SVGIG (reference sequence). Deletions cut 5 bases from V and 0 bases from J, with 10 bases between. The repertoire was sequenced with immunoSEQ multiplex PCR; TCRdb's copy has only in-frame clones and lacks some. The sample consists of about 320,000 clones, around 90% of them appearing once. The rearrangement joins TRBV30 to TRBJ1-1; no definite D call. The sample consisted of peripheral blood. The sequence came from a man aged 18 to 30 who had recovered from COVID-19. The CDR3 loop is CAWYREMNTEAFF. CDR3 in DNA: TGTGCCTGGTATAGGGAGATGAACACTGAAGCTTTCTTT.